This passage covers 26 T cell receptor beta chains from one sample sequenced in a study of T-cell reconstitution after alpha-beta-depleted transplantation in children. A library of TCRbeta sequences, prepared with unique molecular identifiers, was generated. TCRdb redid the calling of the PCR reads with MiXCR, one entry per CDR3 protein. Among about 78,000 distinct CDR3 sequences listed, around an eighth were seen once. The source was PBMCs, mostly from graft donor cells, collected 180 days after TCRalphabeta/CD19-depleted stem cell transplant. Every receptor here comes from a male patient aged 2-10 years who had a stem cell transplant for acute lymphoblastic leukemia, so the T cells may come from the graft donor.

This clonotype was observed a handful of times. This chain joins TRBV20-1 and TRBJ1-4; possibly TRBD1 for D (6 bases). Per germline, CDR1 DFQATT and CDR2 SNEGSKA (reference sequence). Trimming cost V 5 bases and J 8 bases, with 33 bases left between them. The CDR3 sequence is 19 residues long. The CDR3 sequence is CSAPSRGLPNSKIGEKLFF. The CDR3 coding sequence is TGCAGTGCTCCATCGAGGGGGTTGCCCAATTCTAAAATAGGGGAAAAACTGTTTTTT.

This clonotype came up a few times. This CDR3 is CASSRDREVGELFF. CDR3 nucleotides: TGTGCCAGCAGTCGGGACAGGGAGGTTGGGGAGCTGTTTTTT. The chain carries TRBV7-7 and TRBJ2-2; 9 bases fit TRBD1. Germline loops: CDR1 SSHAT, CDR2 FNYEAQ (reference sequence). The junction had 7 bases not matched to a gene; V was cut back by 6 bases and J by 8 bases. This CDR3 contains 14 residues.

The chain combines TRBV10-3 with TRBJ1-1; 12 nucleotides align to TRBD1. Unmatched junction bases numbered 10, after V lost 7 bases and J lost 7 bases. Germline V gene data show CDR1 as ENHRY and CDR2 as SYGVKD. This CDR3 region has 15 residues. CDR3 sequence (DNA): TGTGCCATCATGAGGACGGGGACAGGGGGCGTTGAAGCTTTCTTT. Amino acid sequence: CAIMRTGTGGVEAFF.

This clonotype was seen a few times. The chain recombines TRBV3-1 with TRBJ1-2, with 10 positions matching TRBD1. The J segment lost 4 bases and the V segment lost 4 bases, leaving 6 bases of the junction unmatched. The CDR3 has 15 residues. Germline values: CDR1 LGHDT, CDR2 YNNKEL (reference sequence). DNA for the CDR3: TGTGCCAGCAGCCCCCGGGACAGGGGTCCCTATGGCTACACCTTC. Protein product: CASSPRDRGPYGYTF.

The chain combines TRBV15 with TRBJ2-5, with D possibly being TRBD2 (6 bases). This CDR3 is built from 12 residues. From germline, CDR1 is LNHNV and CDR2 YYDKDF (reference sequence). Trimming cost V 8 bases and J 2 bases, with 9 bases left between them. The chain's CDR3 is CATGGEQETQYF. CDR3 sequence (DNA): TGTGCCACCGGAGGGGAGCAAGAGACCCAGTACTTC.

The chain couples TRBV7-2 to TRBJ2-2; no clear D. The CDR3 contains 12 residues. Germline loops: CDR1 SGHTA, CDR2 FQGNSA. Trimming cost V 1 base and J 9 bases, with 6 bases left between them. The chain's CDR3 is CASSLGRWELFF. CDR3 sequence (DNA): TGTGCCAGCAGCTTAGGCCGGTGGGAGCTGTTTTTT.

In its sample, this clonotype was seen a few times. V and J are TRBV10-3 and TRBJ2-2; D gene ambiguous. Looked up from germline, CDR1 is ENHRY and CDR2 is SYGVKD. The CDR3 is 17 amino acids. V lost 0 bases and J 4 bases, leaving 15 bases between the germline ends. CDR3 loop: CAISESWVVSSTGELFF. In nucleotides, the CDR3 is TGTGCCATCAGTGAGTCGTGGGTAGTTTCGAGCACCGGGGAGCTGTTTTTT.

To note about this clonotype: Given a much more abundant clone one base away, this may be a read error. The DNA of the CDR3 is TGTGCCAGCACAAGCCGGAGACACTCCCAGGAGACCCAGTCCTTC. Translation: CASTSRRHSQETQSF. The rearrangement links TRBV6-2 or TRBV6-3 to TRBJ2-5; D is ambiguous. CDR3 length: 15 amino acids. Germline CDR1 MNHEY, CDR2 SVGEGT.

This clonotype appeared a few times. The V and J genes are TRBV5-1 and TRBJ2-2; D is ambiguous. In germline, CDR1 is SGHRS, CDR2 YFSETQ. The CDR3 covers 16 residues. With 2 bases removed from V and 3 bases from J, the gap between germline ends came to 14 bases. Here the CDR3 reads CASSLGPGLYTGELFF. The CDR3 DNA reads TGCGCCAGCAGCTTAGGCCCCGGGCTTTACACCGGGGAGCTGTTTTTT.

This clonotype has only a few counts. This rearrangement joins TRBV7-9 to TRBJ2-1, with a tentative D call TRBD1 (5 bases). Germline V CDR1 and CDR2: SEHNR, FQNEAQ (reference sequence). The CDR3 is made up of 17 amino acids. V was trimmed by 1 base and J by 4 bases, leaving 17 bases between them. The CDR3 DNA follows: TGTGCCAGCAGCTTAGGGGTAGGGGTGACTTTATACAATGAGCAGTTCTTC. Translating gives CASSLGVGVTLYNEQFF.

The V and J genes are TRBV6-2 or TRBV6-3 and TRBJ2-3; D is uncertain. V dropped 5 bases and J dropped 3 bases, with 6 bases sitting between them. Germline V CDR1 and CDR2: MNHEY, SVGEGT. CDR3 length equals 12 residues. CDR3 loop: CASSPETDTQYF. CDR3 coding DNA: TGTGCCAGCAGTCCCGAAACAGATACGCAGTATTTT.

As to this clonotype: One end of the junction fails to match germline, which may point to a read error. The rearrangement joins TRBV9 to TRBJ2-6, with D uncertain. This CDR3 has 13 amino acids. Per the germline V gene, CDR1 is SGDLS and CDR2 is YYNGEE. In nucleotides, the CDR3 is TGTGCCAGGAGCGCGATAAGTTCGGACGTCCTGACTTTC. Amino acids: CARSAISSDVLTF.

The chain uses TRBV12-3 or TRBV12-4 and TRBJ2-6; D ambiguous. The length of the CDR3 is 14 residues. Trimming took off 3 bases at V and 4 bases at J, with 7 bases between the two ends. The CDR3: CASSFRRGANVLTF. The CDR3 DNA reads TGTGCCAGCAGTTTTCGACGGGGGGCCAACGTCCTGACTTTC.

DNA for the CDR3: TGTGCCAGCAGCTTAGTACCCGAGGGGAGCCAGTACTTC. This codes for CASSLVPEGSQYF. V is TRBV7-9 and J is TRBJ2-5; possibly TRBD1 or TRBD2 for D (5 bases each). The germline V and J ends were trimmed by 1 base and 10 bases, with 13 bases remaining between them. This CDR3 is 13 amino acids long. Germline V gene sequence: CDR1 SEHNR, CDR2 FQNEAQ (reference sequence).

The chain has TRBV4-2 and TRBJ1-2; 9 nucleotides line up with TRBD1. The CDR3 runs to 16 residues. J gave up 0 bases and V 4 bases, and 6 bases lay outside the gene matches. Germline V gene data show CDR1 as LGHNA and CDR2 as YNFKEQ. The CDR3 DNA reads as TGTGCCAGCAGCCTTTCGACAGGGGGGGCTAACTATGGCTACACCTTC. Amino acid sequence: CASSLSTGGANYGYTF.

The CDR3 sequence is CASSQEAGVGTEAFF. DNA for the CDR3: TGCGCCAGCAGCCAAGAGGCAGGGGTCGGCACTGAAGCTTTCTTT. The gene calls are TRBV4-3 and TRBJ1-1; D perhaps matches TRBD1 (6 bases). Germline V gene data show CDR1 as LGHNA and CDR2 as YSLEER. V was cut by 0 bases and J by 4 bases, with 12 bases left in between. This CDR3 has 15 amino acids.

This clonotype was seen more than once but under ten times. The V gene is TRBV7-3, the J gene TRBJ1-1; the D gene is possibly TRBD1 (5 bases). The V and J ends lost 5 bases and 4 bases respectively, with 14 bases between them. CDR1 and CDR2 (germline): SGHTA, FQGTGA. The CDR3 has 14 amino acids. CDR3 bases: TGTGCCAGCAGCCCAGGTAGGGGCGGCACTGAAGCTTTCTTT. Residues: CASSPGRGGTEAFF.

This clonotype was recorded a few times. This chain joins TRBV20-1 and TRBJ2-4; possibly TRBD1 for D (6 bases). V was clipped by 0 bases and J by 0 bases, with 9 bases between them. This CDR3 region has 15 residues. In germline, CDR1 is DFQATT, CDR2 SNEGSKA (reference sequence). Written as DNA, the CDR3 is TGCAGTGCTAGAGATCAGGGGAGAGCCAAAAACATTCAGTACTTC. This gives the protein CSARDQGRAKNIQYF.

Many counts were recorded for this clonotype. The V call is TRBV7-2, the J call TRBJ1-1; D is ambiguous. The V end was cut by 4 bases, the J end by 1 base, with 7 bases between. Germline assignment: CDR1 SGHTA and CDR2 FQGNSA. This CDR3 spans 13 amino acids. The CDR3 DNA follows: TGTGCCAGCAGCTCGCAAGGGAACACTGAAGCTTTCTTT. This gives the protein CASSSQGNTEAFF.

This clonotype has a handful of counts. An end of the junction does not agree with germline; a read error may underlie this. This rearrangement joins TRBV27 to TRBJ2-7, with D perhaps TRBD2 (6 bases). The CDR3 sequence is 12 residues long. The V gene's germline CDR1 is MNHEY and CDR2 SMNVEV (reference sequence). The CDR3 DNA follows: TGTGCCAGCGGCCTGGGGGGTAACGTGAGGAACTTC. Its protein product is CASGLGGNVRNF.

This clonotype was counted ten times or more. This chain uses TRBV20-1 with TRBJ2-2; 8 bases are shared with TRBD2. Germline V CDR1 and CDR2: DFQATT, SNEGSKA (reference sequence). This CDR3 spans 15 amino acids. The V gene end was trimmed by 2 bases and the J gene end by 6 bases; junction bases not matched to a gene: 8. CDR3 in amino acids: CSARRRTSWAGELFF. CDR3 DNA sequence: TGCAGTGCTAGAAGGAGGACTAGCTGGGCCGGGGAGCTGTTTTTT.

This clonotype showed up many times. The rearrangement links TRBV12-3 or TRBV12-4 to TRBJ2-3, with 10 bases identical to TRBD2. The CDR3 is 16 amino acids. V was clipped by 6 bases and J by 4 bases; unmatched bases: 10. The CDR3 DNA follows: TGTGCCAGCAGCCAAGTGGCTAGCGGGAGCCCAGATACGCAGTATTTT. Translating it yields CASSQVASGSPDTQYF.

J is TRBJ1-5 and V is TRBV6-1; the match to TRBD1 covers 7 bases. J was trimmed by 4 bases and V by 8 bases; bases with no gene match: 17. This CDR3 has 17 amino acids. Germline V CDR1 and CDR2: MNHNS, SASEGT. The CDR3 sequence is CASSWAGSGQRNQPQHF. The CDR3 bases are TGTGCCAGCTCCTGGGCGGGGTCGGGACAGAGAAATCAGCCCCAGCATTTT.

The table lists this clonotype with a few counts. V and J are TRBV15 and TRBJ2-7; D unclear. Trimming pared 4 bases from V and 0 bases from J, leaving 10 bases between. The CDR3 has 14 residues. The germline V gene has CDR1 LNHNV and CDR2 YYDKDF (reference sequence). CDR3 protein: CATSNPRSSYEQYF. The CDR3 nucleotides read TGTGCCACCAGCAACCCCAGGAGCTCCTACGAGCAGTACTTC.

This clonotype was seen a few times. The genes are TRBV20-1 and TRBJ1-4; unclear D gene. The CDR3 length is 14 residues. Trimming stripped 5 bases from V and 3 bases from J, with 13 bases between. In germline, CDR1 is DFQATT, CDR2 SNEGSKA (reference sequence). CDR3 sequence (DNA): TGCAGTGCTTTGCGACATTCCCCTAATGAAAAACTGTTTTTT. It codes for CSALRHSPNEKLFF.

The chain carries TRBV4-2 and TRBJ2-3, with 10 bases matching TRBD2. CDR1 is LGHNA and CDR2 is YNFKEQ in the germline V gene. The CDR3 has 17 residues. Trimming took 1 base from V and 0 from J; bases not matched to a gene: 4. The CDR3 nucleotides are TGTGCCAGCAGCCAAGTTGGGGGACTAGCGAGCACAGATACGCAGTATTTT. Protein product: CASSQVGGLASTDTQYF.